Included here is one T cell receptor beta chain sequence, with context. Antigen: not known. Between the trimmed V and J ends, which lost 1 base and 4 bases, there was a span of 11 bases. The germline V gene encodes CDR1 SGHAT and CDR2 FQNNGV. The CDR3 covers 14 residues. The data were obtained in a study of T cell repertoires in cytomegalovirus infection. The overall study: Both a matching HLA type and CMV infection were indicated by public TCR beta signatures.

TCRdb used MiXCR to reprocess the reads, holding one entry per CDR3 protein. Here the sample spans 450,000 to 600,000 distinct CDR3 sequences, 30% to 40% being singletons. The study's findings and limits: Accumulated public TCR beta family frequency recognized individuals carrying CMV together with the relevant HLA. Clonotype analysis showed dominance of the ex vivo response by HLA-C-restricted CMV-specific TCR beta clonotypes.

This rearrangement joins TRBV11-2 to TRBJ2-7; tentatively, D is TRBD1 (5 bases). The origin of this receptor is a human donor in good health (CMV status not recorded). Some clones in this sample may be carry-over from other donors' samples. This specimen was cultured PBMCs, taken from culture after CMV antigen stimulation. CDR3 protein: CASSLAPQGYEQYF. As DNA, the CDR3 is TGTGCCAGCAGCTTAGCCCCGCAGGGTTACGAGCAGTACTTC.